This T cell receptor beta chain was sequenced for a study of CD8+ T cells in alopecia areata. Study outcomes and limitations: The study found higher clonality in lesional than normal scalp, especially in alopecia totalis/universalis.

The sample holds one count of this clone. What it binds is not known. This CDR3 spans 15 amino acids. Germline V gives CDR1 SEHNR, CDR2 FQNEAQ (reference sequence). Trimming shortened V by 5 bases and J by 0 bases, and 10 bases separated the two germline ends. The treatment was: oral pan-JAK inhibitor, 5-10 mg twice daily. Extraction and reverse transcription of RNA yielded cDNA as the sequencing template. The assay was immunoSEQ multiplex PCR, and TCRdb's table has in-frame clones only and misses some. The data contain roughly 200,000 clones, roughly two fifths of them seen just once; the ten biggest clones take up 0.48%.

V and J are TRBV7-9 and TRBJ2-2; D is perhaps TRBD1 or TRBD2 (5 bases each). The source material was CD4+ T cells sorted from blood, sampled at approximately week 30, from a patient treated with tofacitinib. The sequence came from a human donor with alopecia areata. The CDR3 here is CASSPRGPNTGELFF. The CDR3 DNA is TGTGCCAGCAGCCCCCGGGGCCCGAACACCGGGGAGCTGTTTTTT.